This T cell receptor (beta chain) was retrieved from a study of CD8 T cells in ankylosing spondylitis. Study-level findings and limits: Those disease-linked clones were CD8+; they were also relatively rare in peripheral blood. The authors reported significant enrichment of disease-linked clones in matched ankylosing spondylitis synovial fluid. Prior work had noted some motif variants in reactive arthritis blood and synovial fluid.

The CDR3 totals 14 residues. V dropped 0 bases and J dropped 6 bases, with 11 bases sitting between them. The germline V gene has CDR1 LGHDT and CDR2 YNNKEL (reference sequence). In this sample, this clonotype turned up many times. What it recognizes is unknown. A quantitative 5'-RACE method, one with molecular barcodes, was used to make TCR beta libraries. TCRdb itself ran the 5' RACE reads through MiXCR, one entry per CDR3 protein. The data contain approximately 190,000 distinct CDR3 sequences, 13% of them singletons. Sequencing was done on a sample of blood, either unsorted or a sorted T cell fraction (not recorded which). The gene calls are TRBV3-1 and TRBJ2-5; a possible D gene is TRBD1 (6 bases). The TCR was taken from a female donor with ankylosing spondylitis or in good health (not recorded which). This CDR3 is CASSQEQGMKTQYF. Written as DNA, the CDR3 is TGTGCCAGCAGCCAAGAACAGGGTATGAAGACCCAGTACTTC.